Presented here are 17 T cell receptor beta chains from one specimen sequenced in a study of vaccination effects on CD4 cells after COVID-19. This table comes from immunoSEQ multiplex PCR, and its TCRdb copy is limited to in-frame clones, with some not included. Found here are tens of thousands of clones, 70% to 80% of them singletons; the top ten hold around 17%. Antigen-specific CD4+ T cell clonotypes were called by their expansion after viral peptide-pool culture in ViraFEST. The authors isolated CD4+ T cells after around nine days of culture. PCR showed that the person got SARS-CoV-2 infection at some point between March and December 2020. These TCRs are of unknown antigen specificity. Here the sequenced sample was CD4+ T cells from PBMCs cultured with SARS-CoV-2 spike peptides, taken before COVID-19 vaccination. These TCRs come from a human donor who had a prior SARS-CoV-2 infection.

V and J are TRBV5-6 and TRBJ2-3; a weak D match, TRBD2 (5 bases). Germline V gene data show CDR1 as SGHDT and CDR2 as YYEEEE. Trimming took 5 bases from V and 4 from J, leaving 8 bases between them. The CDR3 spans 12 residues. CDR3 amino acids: CASSPGADTQYF. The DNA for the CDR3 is TGTGCCAGCAGTCCCGGGGCAGATACGCAGTATTTT.

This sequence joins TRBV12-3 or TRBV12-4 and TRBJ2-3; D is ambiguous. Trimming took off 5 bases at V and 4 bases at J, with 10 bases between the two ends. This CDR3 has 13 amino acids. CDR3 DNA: TGTGCCAGCAGTCGCGTGGTTTCAGATACGCAGTATTTT. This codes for CASSRVVSDTQYF.

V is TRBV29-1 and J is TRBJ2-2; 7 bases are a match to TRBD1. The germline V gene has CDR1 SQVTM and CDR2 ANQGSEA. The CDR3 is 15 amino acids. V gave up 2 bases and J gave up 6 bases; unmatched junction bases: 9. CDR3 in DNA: TGCAGCGTTGAAAATGACAGGGTGGGTGCCGGGGAGCTGTTTTTT. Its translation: CSVENDRVGAGELFF.

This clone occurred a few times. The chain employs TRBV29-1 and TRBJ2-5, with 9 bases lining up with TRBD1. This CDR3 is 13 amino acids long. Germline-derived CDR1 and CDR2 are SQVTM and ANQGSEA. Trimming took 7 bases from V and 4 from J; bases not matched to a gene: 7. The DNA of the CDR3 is TGCAGCGCCAAAGACAGGGGGAGAGAGACCCAGTACTTC. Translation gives CSAKDRGRETQYF.

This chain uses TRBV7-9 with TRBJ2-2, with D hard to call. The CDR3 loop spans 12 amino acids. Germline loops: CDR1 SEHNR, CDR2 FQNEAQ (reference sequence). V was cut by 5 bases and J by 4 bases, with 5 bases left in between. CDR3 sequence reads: CASSQITGELFF. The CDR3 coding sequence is TGTGCCAGCAGCCAAATCACCGGGGAGCTGTTTTTT.

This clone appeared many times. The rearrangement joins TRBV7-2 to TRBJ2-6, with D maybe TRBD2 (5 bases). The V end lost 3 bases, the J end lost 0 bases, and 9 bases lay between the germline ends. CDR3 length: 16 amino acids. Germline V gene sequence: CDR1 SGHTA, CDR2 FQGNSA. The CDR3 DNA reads TGTGCCAGCAGCTTGAGGGTTCTCTCTGGGGCCAACGTCCTGACTTTC. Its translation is CASSLRVLSGANVLTF.

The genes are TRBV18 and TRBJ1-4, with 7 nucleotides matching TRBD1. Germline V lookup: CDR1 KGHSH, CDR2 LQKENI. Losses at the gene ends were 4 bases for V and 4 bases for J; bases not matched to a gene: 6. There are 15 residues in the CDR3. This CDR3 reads CASSQQGGDNEKLFF. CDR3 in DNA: TGTGCCAGCTCACAACAAGGGGGCGATAATGAAAAACTGTTTTTT. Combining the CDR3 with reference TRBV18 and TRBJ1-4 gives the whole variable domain NAGVMQNPRHLVRRRGQEARLRCSPMKGHSHVYWYRQLPEEGLKFMVYLQKENIIDESGMPKERFSAEFPKEGPSILRIQQVVRGDSAAYFCASSQQGGDNEKLFFGSGTQLSVL.

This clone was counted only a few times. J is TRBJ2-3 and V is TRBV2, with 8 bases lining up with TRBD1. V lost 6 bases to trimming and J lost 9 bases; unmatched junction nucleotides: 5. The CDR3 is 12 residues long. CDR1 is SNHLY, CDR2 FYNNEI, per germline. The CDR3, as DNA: TGTGCCAGCAGCGACCGACAGGGGACGCAGTATTTT. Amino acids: CASSDRQGTQYF.

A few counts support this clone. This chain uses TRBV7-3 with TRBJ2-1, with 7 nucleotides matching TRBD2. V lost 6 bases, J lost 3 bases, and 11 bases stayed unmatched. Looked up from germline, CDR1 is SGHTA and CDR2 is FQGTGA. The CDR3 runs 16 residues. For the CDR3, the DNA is TGTGCCAGCAGTCGCGGACTAGACTGGGGCTACAATGAGCAGTTCTTC. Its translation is CASSRGLDWGYNEQFF.

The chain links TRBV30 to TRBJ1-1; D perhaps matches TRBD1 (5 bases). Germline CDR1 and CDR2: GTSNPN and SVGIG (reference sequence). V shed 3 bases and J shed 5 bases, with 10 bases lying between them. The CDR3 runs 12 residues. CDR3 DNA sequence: TGTGCCTGGAGCCGGGGCGCGACTGAAGCTTTCTTT. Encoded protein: CAWSRGATEAFF.

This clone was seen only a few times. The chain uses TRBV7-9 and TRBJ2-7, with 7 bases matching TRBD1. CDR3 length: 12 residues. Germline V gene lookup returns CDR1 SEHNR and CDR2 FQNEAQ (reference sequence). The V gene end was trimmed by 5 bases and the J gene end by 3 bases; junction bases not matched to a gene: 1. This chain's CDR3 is CASSRQGYEQYF. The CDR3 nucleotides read TGTGCCAGCAGCCGACAGGGCTACGAGCAGTACTTC.

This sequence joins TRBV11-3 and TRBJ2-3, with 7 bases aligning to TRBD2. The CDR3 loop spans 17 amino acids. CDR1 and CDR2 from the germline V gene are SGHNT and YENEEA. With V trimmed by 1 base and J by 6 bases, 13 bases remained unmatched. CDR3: CASSLGGDYNVMDTQYF. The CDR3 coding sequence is TGTGCCAGCAGCTTAGGGGGGGACTATAACGTCATGGATACGCAGTATTTT. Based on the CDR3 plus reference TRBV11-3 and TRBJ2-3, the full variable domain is EAGVVQSPRYKIIEKKQPVAFWCNPISGHNTLYWYLQNLGQGPELLIRYENEEAVDDSQLPKDRFSAERLKGVDSTLKIQPAELGDSAVYLCASSLGGDYNVMDTQYFGPGTRLTVL.

As DNA, the CDR3 is TGTGCCAGCAGCCACTCTGGGACAGCCTCCTACGAGCAGTACTTC. It is translated as CASSHSGTASYEQYF. V is TRBV7-9 and J is TRBJ2-7, with 7 nucleotides matching TRBD1. Germline V gives CDR1 SEHNR, CDR2 FQNEAQ (reference sequence). V lost 5 bases to trimming and J lost 0 bases; unmatched junction nucleotides: 7. The CDR3 runs 15 residues.

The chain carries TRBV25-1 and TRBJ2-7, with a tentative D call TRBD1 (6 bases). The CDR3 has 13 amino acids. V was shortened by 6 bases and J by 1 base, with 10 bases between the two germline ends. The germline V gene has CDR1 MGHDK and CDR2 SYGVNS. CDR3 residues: CASRTTGSYEQYF. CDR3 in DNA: TGTGCCAGCAGGACTACAGGGTCCTACGAGCAGTACTTC.

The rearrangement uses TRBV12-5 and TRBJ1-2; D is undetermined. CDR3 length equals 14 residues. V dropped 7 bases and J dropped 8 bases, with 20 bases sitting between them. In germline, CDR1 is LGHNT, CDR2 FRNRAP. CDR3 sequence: CASAPGPNVGGYTF. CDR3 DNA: TGTGCTAGTGCCCCCGGGCCTAATGTTGGAGGCTACACCTTC.

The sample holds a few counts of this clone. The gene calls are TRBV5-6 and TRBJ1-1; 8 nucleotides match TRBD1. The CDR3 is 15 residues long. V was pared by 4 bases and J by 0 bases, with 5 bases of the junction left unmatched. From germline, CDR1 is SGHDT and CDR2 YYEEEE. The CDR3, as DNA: TGTGCCAGCAGCCCGTGGACAGGGATGAACACTGAAGCTTTCTTT. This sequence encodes CASSPWTGMNTEAFF.

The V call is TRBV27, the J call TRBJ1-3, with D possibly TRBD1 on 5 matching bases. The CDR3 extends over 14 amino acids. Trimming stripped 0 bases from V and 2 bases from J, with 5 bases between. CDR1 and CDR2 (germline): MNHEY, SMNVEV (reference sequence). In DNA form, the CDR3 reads TGTGCCAGCAGTTTATCAGGGGCTGGAAACACCATATATTTT. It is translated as CASSLSGAGNTIYF.